Following are 6 T cell receptor beta chains from one sample sequenced in a study of blood T cell repertoires in COVID-19. Here immunoSEQ multiplex PCR was the method, and the copy in TCRdb shows in-frame clones only, minus some. The sample has 190,000 or so clones; around 85% are singletons. Sequenced: PBMCs or T cells enriched from blood (not recorded which). These TCRs come from a man aged 35 to 55 who had recovered from COVID-19.

This clone occurred a few times. The chain uses TRBV21-1 and TRBJ1-5; the DNA was not compared with TRBD1, the D call given in the table. TRBV21-1 is a pseudogene locus. CDR3 length: 18 amino acids. The CDR3 region has the DNA TGTGCCAGCTACAGCAGGTCCAGGGCGAATCGGGGCAATCAGCCCCAGCATTTT. Translation: CASYSRSRANRGNQPQHF.

The chain is built from TRBV5-5 and TRBJ2-5; 7 nucleotides line up with TRBD2. The V and J ends lost 4 bases and 5 bases, in that order; junction bases with no gene match: 8. CDR3 length equals 14 residues. Germline CDR1 is SGHKS and CDR2 is YYEKEE (reference sequence). CDR3 coding DNA: TGTGCCAGCAGCCGACCCGGCGGGAGTGAGACCCAGTACTTC. Translated, it gives CASSRPGGSETQYF.

This rearrangement joins TRBV5-5 to TRBJ2-7, with 10 bases fitting TRBD2. CDR3 size: 16 residues. The J segment lost 3 bases and the V segment lost 0 bases, leaving 6 bases of the junction unmatched. Germline CDR1 reads SGHKS; CDR2 reads YYEKEE (reference sequence). CDR3 protein: CASSLGGLAAVYEQYF. For the CDR3, the DNA is TGTGCCAGCAGCTTGGGCGGACTAGCGGCAGTCTACGAGCAGTACTTC.

The chain combines TRBV10-3 with TRBJ2-7; 7 positions match TRBD2. J gave up 2 bases and V 11 bases, and 12 bases lay outside the gene matches. Germline lookup yields CDR1 ENHRY and CDR2 SYGVKD. The CDR3 totals 14 residues. The CDR3 spells CASQAGDGAYEQYF. The CDR3 DNA reads as TGTGCCTCCCAGGCGGGGGACGGGGCCTACGAGCAGTACTTC.

The rearrangement links TRBV5-4 to TRBJ2-1; D possibly corresponds to TRBD2 (5 bases). This CDR3 region has 14 residues. Trimming pared 4 bases from V and 6 bases from J, leaving 14 bases between. Germline V gene lookup returns CDR1 SGHNT and CDR2 YYREEE (reference sequence). The CDR3 here is CASSTDSAGNEQFF. The CDR3 coding sequence is TGTGCCAGCAGCACGGATAGCGCTGGCAATGAGCAGTTCTTC. The full variable domain, in which reference TRBV5-4 and TRBJ2-1 provide the parts outside the CDR3, is ETGVTQSPTHLIKTRGQQVTLRCSSQSGHNTVSWYQQALGQGPQFIFQYYREEENGRGNFPPRFSGLQFPNYSSELNVNALELDDSALYLCASSTDSAGNEQFFGPGTRLTVL.

With respect to this clone: The same CDR3 can be traced to other DNA sequences in this sample. The rearrangement links TRBV12-3 or TRBV12-4 to TRBJ2-5, with a weak D call TRBD2 (6 bases). The CDR3 is 13 residues long. Trimming cost V 1 base and J 3 bases, with 6 bases left between them. CDR3 in DNA: TGTGCCAGCAGTTTAGGGGGGGAAGAGACCCAGTACTTC. Its translation: CASSLGGEETQYF.